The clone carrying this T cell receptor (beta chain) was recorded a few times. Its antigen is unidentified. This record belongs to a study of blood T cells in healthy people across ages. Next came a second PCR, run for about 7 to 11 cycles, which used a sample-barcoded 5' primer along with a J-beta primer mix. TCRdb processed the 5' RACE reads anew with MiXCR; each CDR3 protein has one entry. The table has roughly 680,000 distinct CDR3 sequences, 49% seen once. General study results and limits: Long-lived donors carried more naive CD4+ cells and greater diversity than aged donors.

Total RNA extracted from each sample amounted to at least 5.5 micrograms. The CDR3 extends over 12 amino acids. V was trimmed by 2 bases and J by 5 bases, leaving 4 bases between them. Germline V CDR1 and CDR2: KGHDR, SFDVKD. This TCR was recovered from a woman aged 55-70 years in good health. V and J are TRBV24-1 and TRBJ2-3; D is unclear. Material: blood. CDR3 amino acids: CATSDWGDTQYF. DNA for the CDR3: TGTGCCACCAGTGATTGGGGAGATACGCAGTATTTT.